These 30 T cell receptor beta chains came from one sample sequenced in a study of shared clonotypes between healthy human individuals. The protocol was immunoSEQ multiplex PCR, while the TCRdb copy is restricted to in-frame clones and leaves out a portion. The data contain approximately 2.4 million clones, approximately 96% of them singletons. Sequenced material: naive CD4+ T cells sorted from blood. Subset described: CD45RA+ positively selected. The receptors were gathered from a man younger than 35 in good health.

The CDR3 DNA sequence: TGTGCCAGCAGCCTGAACAGGGCTGGGGCTTTCTTT. Its translation: CASSLNRAGAFF. The rearrangement joins TRBV28 to TRBJ1-1; D is possibly TRBD1 (6 bases). Trimming left V 6 bases short and J 11 bases short, with 16 bases between. Per germline, CDR1 MDHEN and CDR2 SYDVKM. The CDR3 is 12 residues long.

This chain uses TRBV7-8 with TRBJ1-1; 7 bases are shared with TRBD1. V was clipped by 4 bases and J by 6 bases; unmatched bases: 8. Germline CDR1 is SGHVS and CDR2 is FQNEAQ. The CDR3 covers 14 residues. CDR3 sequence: CASSSGQKFAEAFF. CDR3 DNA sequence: TGTGCCAGCAGCTCGGGACAGAAATTCGCTGAAGCTTTCTTT.

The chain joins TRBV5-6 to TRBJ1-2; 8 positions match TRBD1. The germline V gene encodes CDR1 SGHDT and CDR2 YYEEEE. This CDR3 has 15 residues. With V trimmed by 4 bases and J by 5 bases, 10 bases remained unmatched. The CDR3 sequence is CASSALGQGAYGYTF. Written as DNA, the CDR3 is TGTGCCAGCAGCGCCCTAGGACAGGGCGCATATGGCTACACCTTC.

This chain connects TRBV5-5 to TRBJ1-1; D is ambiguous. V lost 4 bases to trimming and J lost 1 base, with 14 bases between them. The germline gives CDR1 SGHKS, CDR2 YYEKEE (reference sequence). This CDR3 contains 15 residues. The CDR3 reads CASSPLSRQNTEAFF. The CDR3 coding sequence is TGTGCCAGCAGCCCCCTGTCCAGACAGAACACTGAAGCTTTCTTT.

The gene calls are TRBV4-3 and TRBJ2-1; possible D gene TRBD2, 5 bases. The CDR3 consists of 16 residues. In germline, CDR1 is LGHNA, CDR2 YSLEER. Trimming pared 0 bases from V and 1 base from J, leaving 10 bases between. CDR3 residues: CASSQEPGSSYNEQFF. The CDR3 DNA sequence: TGCGCCAGCAGCCAAGAACCGGGATCGTCCTACAATGAGCAGTTCTTC.

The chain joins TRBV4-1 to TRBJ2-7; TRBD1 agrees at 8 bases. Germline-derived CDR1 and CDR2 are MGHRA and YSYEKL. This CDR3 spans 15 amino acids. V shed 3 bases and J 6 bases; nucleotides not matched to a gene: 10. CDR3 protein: CASSQPSQGAGEQYF. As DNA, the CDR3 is TGCGCCAGCAGCCAGCCCTCGCAGGGGGCGGGCGAGCAGTACTTC.

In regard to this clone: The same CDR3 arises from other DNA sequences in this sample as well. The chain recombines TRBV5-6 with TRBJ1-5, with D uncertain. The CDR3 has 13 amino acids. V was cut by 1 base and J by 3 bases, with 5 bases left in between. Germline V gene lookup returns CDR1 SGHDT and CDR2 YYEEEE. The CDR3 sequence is CASSLNSNQPQHF. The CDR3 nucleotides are TGTGCCAGCAGCTTGAACTCCAATCAGCCCCAGCATTTT.

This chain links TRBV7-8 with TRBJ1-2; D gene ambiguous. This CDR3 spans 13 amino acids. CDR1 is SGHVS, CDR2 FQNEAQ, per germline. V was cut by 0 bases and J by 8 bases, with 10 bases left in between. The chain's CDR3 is CASSLAANEGYTF. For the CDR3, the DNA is TGTGCCAGCAGCTTAGCGGCAAACGAGGGCTACACCTTC.

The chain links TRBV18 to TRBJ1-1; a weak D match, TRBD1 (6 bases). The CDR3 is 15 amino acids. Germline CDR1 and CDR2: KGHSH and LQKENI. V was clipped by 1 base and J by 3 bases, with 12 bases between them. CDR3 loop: CASSPRYRVDTEAFF. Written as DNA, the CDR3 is TGTGCCAGCTCACCACGATACAGGGTGGACACTGAAGCTTTCTTT.

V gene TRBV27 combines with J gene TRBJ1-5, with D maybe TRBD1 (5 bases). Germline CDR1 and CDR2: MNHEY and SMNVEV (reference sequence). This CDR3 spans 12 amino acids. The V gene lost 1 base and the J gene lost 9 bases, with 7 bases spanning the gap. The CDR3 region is CASSLWGGPQHF. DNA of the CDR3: TGTGCCAGCAGTTTATGGGGGGGGCCCCAGCATTTT.

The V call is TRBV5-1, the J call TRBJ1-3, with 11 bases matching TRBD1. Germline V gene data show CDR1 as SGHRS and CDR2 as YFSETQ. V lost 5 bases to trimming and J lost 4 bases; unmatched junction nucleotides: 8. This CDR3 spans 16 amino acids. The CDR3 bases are TGCGCCAGCAGTCATGGACAGGGGGCACTCGGAAACACCATATATTTT. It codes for CASSHGQGALGNTIYF.

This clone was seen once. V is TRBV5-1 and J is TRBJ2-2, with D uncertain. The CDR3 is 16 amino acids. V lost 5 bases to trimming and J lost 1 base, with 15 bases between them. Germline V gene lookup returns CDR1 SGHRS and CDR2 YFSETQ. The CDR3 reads CASSPDGVENTGELFF. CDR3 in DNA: TGCGCCAGCAGTCCCGACGGAGTCGAGAACACCGGGGAGCTGTTTTTT.

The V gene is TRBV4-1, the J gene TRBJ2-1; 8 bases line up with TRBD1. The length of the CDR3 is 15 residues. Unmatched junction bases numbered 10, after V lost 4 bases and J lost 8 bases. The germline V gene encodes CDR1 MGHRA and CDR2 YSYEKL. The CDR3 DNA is TGCGCCAGCAGCCTCGGACAGGGAAGTATATATGAGCAGTTCTTC. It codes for CASSLGQGSIYEQFF.

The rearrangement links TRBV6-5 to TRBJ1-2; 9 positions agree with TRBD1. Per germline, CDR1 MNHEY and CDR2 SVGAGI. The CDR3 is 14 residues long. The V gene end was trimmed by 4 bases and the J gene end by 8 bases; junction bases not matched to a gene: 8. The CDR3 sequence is CASSSAGQGQGYTF. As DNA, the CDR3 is TGTGCCAGCAGTTCCGCCGGACAGGGGCAGGGCTACACCTTC.

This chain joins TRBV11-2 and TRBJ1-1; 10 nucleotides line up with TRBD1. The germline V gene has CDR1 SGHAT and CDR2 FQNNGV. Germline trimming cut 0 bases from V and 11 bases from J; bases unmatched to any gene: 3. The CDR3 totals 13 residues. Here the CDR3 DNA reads TGTGCCAGCAGCTTAGATCGGGGACAGGGGGCTTTCTTT. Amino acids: CASSLDRGQGAFF.

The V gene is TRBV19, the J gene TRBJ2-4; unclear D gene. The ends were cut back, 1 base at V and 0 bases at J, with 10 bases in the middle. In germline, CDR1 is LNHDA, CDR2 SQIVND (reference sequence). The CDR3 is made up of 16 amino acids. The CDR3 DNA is TGTGCCAGTAGTATAGCCCTATATGGAGCCAAAAACATTCAGTACTTC. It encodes CASSIALYGAKNIQYF.

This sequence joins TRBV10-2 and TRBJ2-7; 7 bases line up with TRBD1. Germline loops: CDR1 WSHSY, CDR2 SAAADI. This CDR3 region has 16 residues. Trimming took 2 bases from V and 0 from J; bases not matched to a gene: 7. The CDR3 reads CASSEPGQVGSYEQYF. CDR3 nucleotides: TGCGCCAGCAGTGAGCCTGGACAGGTTGGCTCCTACGAGCAGTACTTC.

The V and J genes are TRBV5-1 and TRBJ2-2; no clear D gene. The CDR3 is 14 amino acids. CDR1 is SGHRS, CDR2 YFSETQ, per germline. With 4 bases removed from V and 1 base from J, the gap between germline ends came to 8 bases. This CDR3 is CASSQDGNTGELFF. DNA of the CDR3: TGCGCCAGCAGCCAGGACGGGAACACCGGGGAGCTGTTTTTT.

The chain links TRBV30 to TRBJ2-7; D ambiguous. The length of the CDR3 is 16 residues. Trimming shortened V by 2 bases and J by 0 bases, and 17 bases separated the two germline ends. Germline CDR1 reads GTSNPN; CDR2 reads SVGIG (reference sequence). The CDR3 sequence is CAWSSVGRKNSYEQYF. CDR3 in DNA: TGTGCCTGGAGTTCAGTAGGACGGAAGAACTCCTACGAGCAGTACTTC. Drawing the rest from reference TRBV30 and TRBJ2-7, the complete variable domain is SQTIHQWPATLVQPVGSPLSLECTVEGTSNPNLYWYRQAAGRGLQLLFYSVGIGQISSEVPQNLSASRPQDRQFILSSKKLLLSDSGFYLCAWSSVGRKNSYEQYFGPGTRLTVT.

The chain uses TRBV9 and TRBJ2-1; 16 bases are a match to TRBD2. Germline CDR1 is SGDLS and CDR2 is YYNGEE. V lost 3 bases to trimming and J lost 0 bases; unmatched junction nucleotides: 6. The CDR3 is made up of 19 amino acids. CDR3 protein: CASSAPGLAGGSSYNEQFF. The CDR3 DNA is TGTGCCAGCAGCGCCCCGGGACTAGCGGGGGGGAGCTCCTACAATGAGCAGTTCTTC.

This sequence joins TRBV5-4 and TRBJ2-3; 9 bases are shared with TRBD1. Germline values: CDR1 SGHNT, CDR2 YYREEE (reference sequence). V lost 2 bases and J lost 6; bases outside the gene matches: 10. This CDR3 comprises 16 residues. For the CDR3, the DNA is TGTGCCAGCAGCTTTTATAGGACAGGGGTTGCGGATACGCAGTATTTT. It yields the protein CASSFYRTGVADTQYF.

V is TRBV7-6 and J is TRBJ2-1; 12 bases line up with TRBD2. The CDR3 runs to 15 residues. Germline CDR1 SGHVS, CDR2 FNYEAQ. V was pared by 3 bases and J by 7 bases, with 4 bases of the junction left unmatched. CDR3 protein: CASSFGLAGNNEQFF. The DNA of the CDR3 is TGTGCCAGCAGCTTCGGACTAGCGGGAAATAATGAGCAGTTCTTC.

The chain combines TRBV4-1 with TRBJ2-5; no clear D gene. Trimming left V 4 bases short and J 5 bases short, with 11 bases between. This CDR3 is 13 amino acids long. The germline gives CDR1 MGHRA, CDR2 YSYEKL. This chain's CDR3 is CASSRVLGETQYF. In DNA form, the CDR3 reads TGCGCCAGCAGCCGAGTCCTAGGTGAGACCCAGTACTTC.

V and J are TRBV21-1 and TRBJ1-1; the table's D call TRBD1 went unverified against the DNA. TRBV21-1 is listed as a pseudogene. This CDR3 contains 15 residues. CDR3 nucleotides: TGTGCCAGCGCCCGGGACAGGGGTGGTAACACTGAAGCTTTCTTT. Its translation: CASARDRGGNTEAFF.

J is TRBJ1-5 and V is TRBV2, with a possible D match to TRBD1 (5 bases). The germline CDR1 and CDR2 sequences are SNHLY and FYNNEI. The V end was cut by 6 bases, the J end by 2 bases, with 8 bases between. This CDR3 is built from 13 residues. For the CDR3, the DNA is TGTGCCAGCAGCGGGGCAGGCAATCAGCCCCAGCATTTT. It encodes CASSGAGNQPQHF.

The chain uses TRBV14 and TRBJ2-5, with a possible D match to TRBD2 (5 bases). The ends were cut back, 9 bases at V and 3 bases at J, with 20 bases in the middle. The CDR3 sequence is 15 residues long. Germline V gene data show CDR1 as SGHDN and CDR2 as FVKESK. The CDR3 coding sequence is TGTGCCAGATTCCGCACCAGGACTGGAAAAGAGACCCAGTACTTC. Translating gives CARFRTRTGKETQYF.

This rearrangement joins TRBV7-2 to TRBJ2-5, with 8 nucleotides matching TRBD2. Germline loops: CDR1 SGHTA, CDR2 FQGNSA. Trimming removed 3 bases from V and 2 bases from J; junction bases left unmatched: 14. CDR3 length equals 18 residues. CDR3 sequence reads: CASSLTRSGGARQETQYF. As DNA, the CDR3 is TGTGCCAGCAGCTTGACCCGCTCGGGGGGGGCCCGACAAGAGACCCAGTACTTC.

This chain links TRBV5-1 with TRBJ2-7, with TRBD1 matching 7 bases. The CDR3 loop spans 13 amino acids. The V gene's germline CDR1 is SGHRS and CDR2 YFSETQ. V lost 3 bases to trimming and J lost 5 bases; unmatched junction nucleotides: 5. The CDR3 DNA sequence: TGCGCCAGCAGCTCAACAGGGGACCACGAGCAGTACTTC. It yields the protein CASSSTGDHEQYF. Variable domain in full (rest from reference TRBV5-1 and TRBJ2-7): KAGVTQTPRYLIKTRGQQVTLSCSPISGHRSVSWYQQTPGQGLQFLFEYFSETQRNKGNFPGRFSGRQFSNSRSEMNVSTLELGDSALYLCASSSTGDHEQYFGPGTRLTVT.

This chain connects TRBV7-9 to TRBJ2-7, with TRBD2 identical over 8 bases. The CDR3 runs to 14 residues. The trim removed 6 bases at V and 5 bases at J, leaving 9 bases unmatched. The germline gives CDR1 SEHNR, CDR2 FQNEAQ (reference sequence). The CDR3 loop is CASSRGGLQDEQYF. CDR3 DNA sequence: TGTGCCAGCAGTCGGGGGGGCCTTCAAGACGAGCAGTACTTC.

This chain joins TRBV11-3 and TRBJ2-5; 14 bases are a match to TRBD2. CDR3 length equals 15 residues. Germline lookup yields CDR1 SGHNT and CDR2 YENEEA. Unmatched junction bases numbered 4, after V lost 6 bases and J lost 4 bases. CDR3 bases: TGTGCCAGCAGTCCAGGACTAGCGGGAGGAGAGACCCAGTACTTC. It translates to CASSPGLAGGETQYF.